The text below deals with one T cell receptor (beta chain). No cognate antigen has been identified for it. No base qualities exist here, and no much larger clone lies one base off it. Taken with the paper, the label for time point translates to: persistent/refractory GD, antithyroid drugs over 5 years with positive TRAb. For both TCR sequencing and RNA sequencing, RNA was extracted from PBMCs using TRIzol. Graves' disease was diagnosed according to American Thyroid Association guidelines. Recruitment of patients was carried out at an endocrinology department in Xi'an, China. Each patient gave about 9.1 milliliters of peripheral blood, collected in an EDTA anticoagulant tube. PBMCs were isolated by Ficoll Paque Plus density gradient separation without further T cell sorting. An Agilent 2100 Bioanalyzer and agarose gel were used to check RNA quality, while a NanoDrop 2000 measured RNA concentration.

The CDR3 has 17 amino acids, counting the end cysteine and phenylalanine. CDR3 DNA only is kept here, 51 bases in frame from base 1. After removal of 0 bases from V and 0 bases from J, the junction retains 5 bases not matched to a gene. CDR1 SGDLS and CDR2 YYNGEE were looked up in the germline V gene. Receptor libraries were prepared by multiplex PCR. Reads for this sample came from an Illumina HiSeq 4000. TCR beta libraries were built with iRepertoire HTBI primers and Arm-PCR amplification of CDR3 regions. Before sequencing, the PCR products went through gel purification. Turning to the authors' computational methods: Gene usage analysis of CDR3 amino acid clonotypes relied on the 60 or so TRBV and 13 to 15 TRBJ segments identified across samples. COPE and FqMerger were used to merge the filtered high-quality paired reads into contigs. BLAST was used to align contigs to the IMGT TRBV, TRBD and TRBJ reference genes, and CDR3 was defined following IMGT. Any clonotype with a frequency above 0.1% was classified as a highly expanded clone. Shannon entropy was used to measure repertoire diversity, and the Gini coefficient was used to measure V-J evenness. A clonotype found in more than one individual was treated as public. The raw public data were reprocessed by TCRdb itself: fastp quality trimming at Q25, MiXCR clonotype calling, in-frame beta chains only. Every entry covers one CDR3 protein and lists the most common genes and DNA from its rows. The V and J calls, along with clone size, are taken from TCRdb and not from the paper's own processing. In this sample the table shows around 400,000 distinct CDR3 sequences, about 23% of which occur a single time. The ten largest clones take up around 30% of the sample.

This sample is drawn from a study of regulatory T cells in long-lasting Graves disease (dated by TCRdb to the early 2020s). About the study as a whole: Persistent Graves' disease was defined as persistently positive TSH receptor autoantibodies together with antithyroid drug treatment for over 5 years. Peripheral blood TCR sequencing and RNA sequencing compared persistent Graves' disease patients with newly diagnosed Graves' disease patients. TCR sequencing covered 13 persistent and about 20 newly diagnosed Graves' disease patients, 33 samples in total. The study was conducted in China and was registered as a clinical trial. Antithyroid drugs had been taken for about 10.3 years on average by persistent Graves' disease patients in the clinical cohort. Points the paper makes about the study in general: Preferential use of TRBV28, TRBJ1-2 and TRBJ2-5 was observed in persistent disease, whereas TRBV20-1 and TRBJ2-1 were favored in newly diagnosed disease. Compared with newly diagnosed patients, patients with persistent Graves' disease had lower TCR Shannon entropy and fewer highly expanded clones, which suggests clonal expansion. More public clonotypes were shared among persistent patients (under 3,000) than among newly diagnosed patients (over 900). Because the primary lesion, thyroid tissue, could not be accessed, the study looked at peripheral blood alone. Sequencing and analysis were limited to the TCR beta chain. The small sample size was acknowledged by the authors as a limitation that may reduce accuracy.

This receptor was taken from a woman aged 40 to 49 with Graves disease. Donor details come from another sample of the same person, matched by shared clones. The material sequenced was peripheral blood mononuclear cells (PBMCs), taken when the disease was refractory, from a patient treated with antithyroid drugs. The sequence is built from TRBV9 and TRBJ2-2; 7 junctional bases match TRBD2. The CDR3 loop reads CASSVELAEANTGELFF. The nucleotides are TGTGCCAGCAGCGTAGAGCTAGCGGAGGCGAACACCGGGGAGCTGTTTTTT.